This TCR beta chain is from a study of blood T cell repertoires in COVID-19. Whole-study context: There were acute and convalescent COVID-19 samples, and they came from the United States, Italy and Spain. PBMCs, B-cell-depleted T cells, or T cells provided the cDNA or gDNA that made up the material.

Sequencing used immunoSEQ multiplex PCR; TCRdb keeps in-frame clones, though not all of them. Of hundreds of thousands of clones in the sample, 83% were seen once. This clone occurred once. Germline CDR1 is SGHTA and CDR2 is FQGNSA. The CDR3 consists of 13 residues. The V gene lost 4 bases and the J gene lost 1 base, with 8 bases spanning the gap. The chain joins TRBV7-2 to TRBJ2-7; possible D gene TRBD1, 5 bases. Sequencing used peripheral blood. This sequence originates from a woman aged 45-65 years with acute or convalescent COVID-19. CDR3 sequence reads: CASSSGPSYEQYF. In DNA form, the CDR3 reads TGTGCCAGCAGCTCAGGGCCATCCTACGAGCAGTACTTC.